The 10 T cell receptor beta chains presented below share a single source sample, sequenced in a study of regulatory T cells in long-lasting Graves disease. Time point: newly diagnosed GD, antithyroid drugs for less than 3 months. The TCR library was made from RNA extracted from PBMCs. Relying on iRepertoire HTBI primers and Arm-PCR of CDR3 regions, the team built TCR beta libraries. In TCRdb, the multiplex PCR reads were re-called with MiXCR into one record per CDR3 protein. The sample contains 500,000 or so distinct CDR3 sequences, roughly 17% of which appear only once. These data also featured in a second study, about T cells in Graves' hyperthyroidism and ophthalmopathy.

The sample here was peripheral blood mononuclear cells (PBMCs), taken at new diagnosis, from a patient treated with antithyroid drugs. All receptors come from a man aged 40-50 years with Graves disease.

This clonotype was seen ten or more times. The chain couples TRBV5-1 to TRBJ2-1, with D hard to call. Per germline, CDR1 SGHRS and CDR2 YFSETQ. Trimming shortened V by 2 bases and J by 8 bases, and 5 bases separated the two germline ends. The CDR3 covers 11 residues. The CDR3, as DNA: TGCGCCAGCAGCTTCCACGATGAGCAGTTCTTC. It encodes CASSFHDEQFF.

This clonotype was observed at least ten times. The genes are TRBV3-1 and TRBJ1-4, with D maybe TRBD1 (5 bases). The V gene lost 4 bases and the J gene lost 8 bases, with 20 bases spanning the gap. In germline, CDR1 is LGHDT, CDR2 YNNKEL (reference sequence). The CDR3 is made up of 16 amino acids. The CDR3 nucleotides are TGTGCCAGCAGCCGTAACAGAGGAGGGGACGCCGAAAAACTGTTTTTT. Its translation: CASSRNRGGDAEKLFF.

This clonotype has at least ten counts. This sequence joins TRBV5-1 and TRBJ2-1, with 13 bases fitting TRBD2. The V segment lost 2 bases and the J segment 7 bases; nucleotides outside the gene matches: 6. The germline V gene has CDR1 SGHRS and CDR2 YFSETQ. The CDR3 spans 16 residues. The CDR3 spells CASSFKGTSGANEQFF. The CDR3 DNA reads TGCGCCAGCAGCTTCAAGGGGACTAGCGGGGCTAATGAGCAGTTCTTC.

This clonotype was seen a handful of times. The genes are TRBV13 and TRBJ2-2; D gene uncertain. The CDR3 consists of 13 residues. CDR1 is PRHDT, CDR2 FYEKMQ, per germline (reference sequence). The germline V and J ends were trimmed by 4 bases and 1 base, with 4 bases remaining between them. The CDR3 region is CASSSMNTGELFF. CDR3 DNA sequence: TGTGCCAGCAGCTCCATGAACACCGGGGAGCTGTTTTTT.

This chain links TRBV5-6 with TRBJ1-3; the D is unclear. The germline V gene encodes CDR1 SGHDT and CDR2 YYEEEE. This CDR3 has 15 residues. With 0 bases removed from V and 3 bases from J, the gap between germline ends came to 10 bases. CDR3 DNA: TGTGCCAGCAGCTTGGGAGTGCCGCTTGGAAACACCATATATTTT. Protein product: CASSLGVPLGNTIYF. The whole variable domain, remainder taken from reference TRBV5-6 and TRBJ1-3, is DAGVTQSPTHLIKTRGQQVTLRCSPKSGHDTVSWYQQALGQGPQFIFQYYEEEERQRGNFPDRFSGHQFPNYSSELNVNALLLGDSALYLCASSLGVPLGNTIYFGEGSWLTVV.

This clonotype was seen at least ten times. This rearrangement joins TRBV28 to TRBJ2-7, with TRBD1 matching 7 bases. V lost 5 bases and J lost 2; bases outside the gene matches: 6. Germline-derived CDR1 and CDR2 are MDHEN and SYDVKM. The CDR3 is made up of 14 amino acids. The CDR3 is CASSVPGQTYEQYF. CDR3 nucleotides: TGTGCCAGCAGTGTACCGGGACAGACCTACGAGCAGTACTTC.

Ten or more counts support this clonotype. The V gene is TRBV10-3, the J gene TRBJ2-7; D possibly corresponds to TRBD2 (5 bases). The CDR3 spans 15 residues. Germline V CDR1 and CDR2: ENHRY, SYGVKD. V was cut by 3 bases and J by 3 bases, with 15 bases left in between. The CDR3 protein is CAISDSRTGGYEQYF. The CDR3, as DNA: TGTGCCATCAGTGACTCTAGGACTGGAGGCTACGAGCAGTACTTC.

This clonotype was seen ten or more times. This chain's CDR3 is CASSRQGFPEAFF. In DNA, the CDR3 is TGTGCCAGCAGCCGACAGGGTTTCCCTGAAGCTTTCTTT. The chain recombines TRBV3-1 with TRBJ1-1; 7 bases are shared with TRBD1. The length of the CDR3 is 13 residues. Unmatched junction bases numbered 5, after V lost 4 bases and J lost 6 bases. CDR1 is LGHDT and CDR2 is YNNKEL in the germline V gene (reference sequence).

CDR3 sequence: CASSPVERYNEQFF. The CDR3, as DNA: TGTGCCAGCAGCCCCGTAGAGCGGTACAATGAGCAGTTCTTC. The rearrangement joins TRBV11-2 to TRBJ2-1; D is perhaps TRBD2 (5 bases). V was clipped by 5 bases and J by 4 bases, with 12 bases between them. The CDR3 consists of 14 residues. Looked up from germline, CDR1 is SGHAT and CDR2 is FQNNGV.

This chain links TRBV7-3 with TRBJ2-3; 14 bases are a match to TRBD2. Germline lookup yields CDR1 SGHTA and CDR2 FQGTGA. Losses at the gene ends were 5 bases for V and 9 bases for J; bases not matched to a gene: 10. The CDR3 is 16 residues long. The CDR3 here is CASSPTGTSGRGTQYF. The CDR3, as DNA: TGTGCCAGCAGCCCGACCGGGACTAGCGGGAGAGGCACGCAGTATTTT.